A selection of T cell receptor beta chains follows, all from one sample in a study of beta chain features in type 1 diabetes. The data were produced by immunoSEQ multiplex PCR, yet TCRdb's version contains in-frame clones alone and is incomplete. In the table there are 900,000 or so clones, roughly a sixth of which are singletons. Sequencing used naive CD4+ T cells from blood. Source of these receptors: a woman under 30 in good health. CDR3s include the opening cysteine and the closing phenylalanine or tryptophan. Fields, in order: D gene, clone size, V gene, J gene, CDR3 DNA, CDR3 protein. The D gene is left open where the match is weak. The size field is filled for only some rows; it gives once, few, many or a size class.

NA	NA	TRBV7-2	TRBJ1-1	TGTGCCAGCAGCCCACGGTGGGGATCGAACACTGAAGCTTTCTTT	CASSPRWGSNTEAFF
NA	few	TRBV28	TRBJ2-3	TGTGCCAGCTACCAAGGAGGGCGCACAGATACGCAGTATTTT	CASYQGGRTDTQYF
TRBD2	few	TRBV6-5	TRBJ2-5	TGTGCCAGCAGTCAGAGCGGGAGTACGGAGACCCAGTACTTC	CASSQSGSTETQYF
NA	few	TRBV29-1	TRBJ2-1	TGCAGCGCCCTAACTAGGGCAACCTACAATGAGCAGTTCTTC	CSALTRATYNEQFF
NA	many	TRBV4-2	TRBJ2-7	TGTGCCAGCAGCTCCTACTACGAGCAGTACTTC	CASSSYYEQYF
NA	few	TRBV21-1	TRBJ2-3	TGTGCCAGCAGCAACGGACCCCAGCGGGAGCGAACAGATACGCAGTATTTT	CASSNGPQRERTDTQYF
NA	NA	TRBV5-1	TRBJ2-7	TGCGCCAGCAGCCCACCGGGTACGATCTACGAGCAGTACTTC	CASSPPGTIYEQYF
NA	NA	TRBV5-1	TRBJ2-7	TGCGCCAGCAGCTCGGGCGGCAGAGACTACGAGCAGTACTTC	CASSSGGRDYEQYF
NA	NA	TRBV5-1	TRBJ2-5	TGCGCCAGCAGCTTGGACCTAGCCGGAGAGACCCAGTACTTC	CASSLDLAGETQYF
NA	few	TRBV23-1	TRBJ2-3	TGCGCCAGCAGTTACCGGAAGAGGGCAGATACGCAGTATTTT	CASSYRKRADTQYF
NA	few	TRBV5-4	TRBJ2-5	TGTGCCAGCAGGGTGACTAACCAAGAGACCCAGTACTTC	CASRVTNQETQYF
NA	NA	TRBV19	TRBJ2-7	TGTGCCAGTAGTATATCCAGGGAAAGTGGCGAGCAGTACTTC	CASSISRESGEQYF
TRBD2	NA	TRBV6-9	TRBJ2-3	TGTGCCAGCAGTTCCATGACTAGCGGGAGGGGTCCAGATACGCAGTATTTT	CASSSMTSGRGPDTQYF
TRBD2	few	TRBV4-3	TRBJ2-3	TGCGCCAGCAGCCAAGGTAATAGCGGGAAGACAGATACGCAGTATTTT	CASSQGNSGKTDTQYF
NA	few	TRBV15	TRBJ2-3	TGTGCCACCAGCAGAGATCTAGGAGGTCGGACAGATACGCAGTATTTT	CATSRDLGGRTDTQYF
TRBD2	few	TRBV6-6	TRBJ2-1	TGTGCCAGCAGCCCTAGCGGGAGGCCATTGCGCAATGAGCAGTTCTTC	CASSPSGRPLRNEQFF
TRBD2	NA	TRBV7-7	TRBJ2-1	TGTGCTAGCAGCGAAGGACTAGCGGGAGATGAGCAGTTCTTC	CASSEGLAGDEQFF
NA	few	TRBV7-8	TRBJ2-7	TGTGCCAGCAGTAGCGCATATCAAAAGACGTACGAGCAGTACTTC	CASSSAYQKTYEQYF
TRBD2	NA	TRBV5-1	TRBJ2-1	TGCGCCAGCAGCCATCGACGGGGCGGGAGTATTAATGAGCAGTTCTTC	CASSHRRGGSINEQFF
TRBD1	few	TRBV10-3	TRBJ1-5	TGTGCCATCAGTGAAGGACAGGGGGGTCAGCCCCAGCATTTT	CAISEGQGGQPQHF
NA	NA	TRBV9	TRBJ2-7	TGTGCCAGCAGCGTAGGCCAGGGTTTCTACGAGCAGTACTTC	CASSVGQGFYEQYF
NA	NA	TRBV4-3	TRBJ1-3	TGCGCCAGCAGCCAAGATGGGGGGCTGGGGGACACCATATATTTT	CASSQDGGLGDTIYF
NA	few	TRBV9	TRBJ2-2	TGTGCCAGCAGCGTACGACTTACCGGGGAGCTGTTTTTT	CASSVRLTGELFF
NA	few	TRBV6-1	TRBJ2-7	TGTGCCAGCAGCCTTCTCTTCCTAGGCGAGCAGTACTTC	CASSLLFLGEQYF